These 21 T cell receptor beta chains were sequenced from one sample in a study of CD8+CD57+ T cells in acquired aplastic anemia (dated by TCRdb to 2017 to 2018). Reads for this sample came from an Illumina HiSeq 2000. Genomic DNA served as template for TCR beta VDJ combination and CDR3 sequence profiling. The public reads were reprocessed in TCRdb via fastp at Q25 and MiXCR, keeping in-frame beta chains. Rows matching on CDR3 protein sequence are summarized as one entry with the most common DNA and genes. Recorded for this sample are 150,000 to 200,000 distinct CDR3 sequences; just under 45% of them occurred a single time. Of the sample, 1.1% falls within the top ten clones. The sequenced material came from sorted CD4+, CD8+, or CD8+CD57+ T cells (not recorded which) from PBMCs. The receptors stem from a human donor in good health.

The V and J genes are TRBV5-4 and TRBJ2-1, with D perhaps matching TRBD2 (6 bases). CDR1 and CDR2 (germline): SGHNT, YYREEE (reference sequence). V was pared by 4 bases and J by 9 bases, with 14 bases between. The CDR3 loop spans 13 amino acids. CDR3 nucleotides: TGTGCCAGCAGCCAGGACTATAACGGTGAGCAGTTCTTC. This gives the protein CASSQDYNGEQFF.

The chain carries TRBV20-1 and TRBJ1-2, with D maybe TRBD1 (5 bases). Germline CDR1 DFQATT, CDR2 SNEGSKA (reference sequence). The CDR3 has 15 residues. V was cut by 3 bases and J by 0 bases, with 14 bases left in between. CDR3 protein: CSASRRGRTNYGYTF. DNA of the CDR3: TGCAGTGCTAGTAGGAGGGGACGTACTAACTATGGCTACACCTTC.

This clonotype was counted many times. The chain joins TRBV5-6 to TRBJ1-5; D is uncertain. The CDR3 runs to 15 residues. Germline CDR1 reads SGHDT; CDR2 reads YYEEEE. Trimming removed 1 base from V and 3 bases from J, with 11 bases in between. The CDR3 here is CASSLYQRFNQPQHF. The DNA of the CDR3 is TGTGCCAGCAGCTTGTATCAGAGATTCAATCAGCCCCAGCATTTT.

In this sample, this clonotype turned up many times. J is TRBJ2-3 and V is TRBV25-1; D perhaps matches TRBD2 (5 bases). Trimming cost V 3 bases and J 1 base, with 11 bases left between them. There are 15 residues in the CDR3. The germline V gene encodes CDR1 MGHDK and CDR2 SYGVNS. Here the CDR3 DNA reads TGTGCCAGCAGTGAGTGGGTTAGCGGCACAGATACGCAGTATTTT. It is translated as CASSEWVSGTDTQYF.

The chain links TRBV29-1 to TRBJ2-7; 10 bases map to TRBD1. The CDR3 is 14 residues long. From germline, CDR1 is SQVTM and CDR2 ANQGSEA. Trimming removed 6 bases from V and 7 bases from J; junction bases left unmatched: 12. Here the CDR3 DNA reads TGCAGCGTCGACCCGGGACAGGGGAGGAGGGAGCAGTACTTC. Protein: CSVDPGQGRREQYF.

This clonotype was seen only a few times. The rearrangement joins TRBV7-6 to TRBJ1-2; TRBD1 is a possible D gene (5 bases). CDR1 is SGHVS, CDR2 FNYEAQ, per germline. CDR3 size: 14 residues. V dropped 1 base and J dropped 6 bases, with 12 bases sitting between them. The CDR3 DNA sequence: TGTGCCAGCAGCTTAGGGGGAGGGGTGCATGGCTACACCTTC. It yields the protein CASSLGGGVHGYTF.

The chain links TRBV20-1 to TRBJ2-3; D not resolved. CDR3 length: 13 residues. V was trimmed by 3 bases and J by 3 bases, leaving 10 bases between them. CDR1 is DFQATT and CDR2 is SNEGSKA in the germline V gene (reference sequence). CDR3 nucleotide sequence: TGCAGTGCTAGCATGGCGGCGACAGATACGCAGTATTTT. Protein sequence: CSASMAATDTQYF.

This clonotype came up many times. CDR3 in DNA: TGCAGTGCCCGTCAGGGCAATCAGCCCCAGCATTTT. Protein: CSARQGNQPQHF. This rearrangement joins TRBV20-1 to TRBJ1-5; D is undetermined. Trimming removed 6 bases from V and 2 bases from J, with 8 bases in between. There are 12 residues in the CDR3. Germline loops: CDR1 DFQATT, CDR2 SNEGSKA (reference sequence).

This clonotype has a handful of counts. Sequence at one end of the junction differs from germline and may be a read error. The chain employs TRBV5-4 and TRBJ1-6, with D perhaps matching TRBD1 (6 bases). Germline CDR1 and CDR2: SGHNT and YYREEE (reference sequence). This CDR3 has 18 residues. CDR3 protein: CASSLDRGGGGGSSPLRF. CDR3 bases: TGTGCCAGCAGCTTGGATCGGGGAGGAGGGGGAGGTAGTTCACCCCTCCGCTTT.

About this clonotype: This clone may be a read error of a much larger clone one base away. The rearrangement joins TRBV9 to TRBJ2-7; TRBD1 might be the D (7 bases). Germline CDR1 is SGDLS and CDR2 is YYNGEE. V lost 2 bases and J lost 7, with 10 bases in between. The CDR3 runs to 12 residues. CDR3 residues: CASSVRGREQYF. The CDR3 DNA sequence: TGTGCCAGCAGCGTCAGGGGGAGGGAGCAGTACTTC.

This clonotype was detected only once. A much bigger clone sits one base away, suggesting this may be a read error. The chain is built from TRBV20-1 and TRBJ2-6, with 11 bases that match TRBD2. Germline values: CDR1 DFQATT, CDR2 SNEGSKA (reference sequence). The CDR3 sequence is 18 residues long. CDR3 bases: TGCAGTGCTAGGATTGGGCTAGCGGGGGGCTCTGGGGCCAGCGTCCTGACTTTC. This codes for CSARIGLAGGSGASVLTF.

Ten or more counts support this clonotype. The V and J genes are TRBV20-1 and TRBJ1-6; 8 bases map to TRBD1. The CDR3 sequence is 14 residues long. The germline CDR1 and CDR2 sequences are DFQATT and SNEGSKA (reference sequence). Trimming took 6 bases from V and 9 from J; bases not matched to a gene: 10. The CDR3 reads CSASGQGNSSPLHF. As DNA, the CDR3 is TGCAGTGCGTCCGGACAGGGTAACAGTTCACCCCTCCACTTT.

The V call is TRBV25-1, the J call TRBJ2-3; 8 bases are a match to TRBD2. CDR3 length: 13 amino acids. Germline CDR1 and CDR2: MGHDK and SYGVNS. Trimming removed 7 bases from V and 4 bases from J; junction bases left unmatched: 4. The CDR3 DNA sequence: TGTGCCAGCATTGAGCGGGGGTCAGATACGCAGTATTTT. Translating it yields CASIERGSDTQYF.

The V call is TRBV7-9, the J call TRBJ2-7, with D possibly TRBD1 on 5 matching bases. The CDR3 has 12 amino acids. Trimming shortened V by 5 bases and J by 3 bases, and 8 bases separated the two germline ends. Germline CDR1 is SEHNR and CDR2 is FQNEAQ (reference sequence). CDR3 nucleotides: TGTGCCAGCAGCCTGGACATCTACGAGCAGTACTTC. This translates into CASSLDIYEQYF.

This clonotype has at least ten counts. This rearrangement joins TRBV20-1 to TRBJ2-1; 8 positions agree with TRBD2. V shed 0 bases, J shed 6 bases, and the junction held 10 bases outside the gene matches. The V gene's germline CDR1 is DFQATT and CDR2 SNEGSKA (reference sequence). The CDR3 spans 16 residues. The CDR3 nucleotides read TGCAGTGCTAGAGACCTAAGCGGGAGAGGGTTCAATGAGCAGTTCTTC. Protein product: CSARDLSGRGFNEQFF.

This clonotype appeared many times. The chain is built from TRBV5-1 and TRBJ2-1; D not resolved. There are 11 residues in the CDR3. V lost 0 bases and J lost 10, with 5 bases in between. The germline V gene encodes CDR1 SGHRS and CDR2 YFSETQ. For the CDR3, the DNA is TGCGCCAGCAGCTTGGGGCTAGAGCAGTTCTTC. Translation: CASSLGLEQFF. Combining the CDR3 with reference TRBV5-1 and TRBJ2-1 gives the whole variable domain KAGVTQTPRYLIKTRGQQVTLSCSPISGHRSVSWYQQTPGQGLQFLFEYFSETQRNKGNFPGRFSGRQFSNSRSEMNVSTLELGDSALYLCASSLGLEQFFGPGTRLTVL.

About this clonotype itself: A read error may account for a junction end that differs from germline. The chain combines TRBV19 with TRBJ1-1, with 8 positions matching TRBD1. The CDR3 runs 13 residues. Germline V lookup: CDR1 LNHDA, CDR2 SQIVND (reference sequence). Written as DNA, the CDR3 is TGTGCCAGTAGTGGTTGGGACAGGACTGAAGCTCTCTTT. It codes for CASSGWDRTEALF.

Concerning this clonotype: A much larger clone sits a single nucleotide away, making a read error possible. V gene TRBV6-1 combines with J gene TRBJ2-2; D possibly uses TRBD1 or TRBD2 (5 bases each). The CDR3 contains 15 residues. Germline loops: CDR1 MNHNS, CDR2 SASEGT. Trimming removed 6 bases at V and 3 bases at J, with 14 bases between. The CDR3 here is CASSLDGTDTGELFF. The CDR3 bases are TGTGCCAGCAGCCTAGACGGGACGGACACCGGGGAGCTGTTTTTT.

This clonotype was found many times. The chain uses TRBV12-5 and TRBJ2-5; 9 positions match TRBD1. CDR3 length: 13 residues. The germline CDR1 and CDR2 sequences are LGHNT and FRNRAP. With 4 bases clipped from V and 4 bases from J, the junction kept 1 base outside the gene matches. The chain's CDR3 is CASGSDRGETQYF. The CDR3 nucleotides are TGTGCTAGTGGTTCGGACAGGGGAGAGACCCAGTACTTC.

This clonotype was counted at least ten times. J is TRBJ1-1 and V is TRBV20-1; D gene unclear. The CDR3 is made up of 13 amino acids. Trimming cost V 1 base and J 1 base, with 7 bases left between them. CDR1 and CDR2 from the germline V gene are DFQATT and SNEGSKA (reference sequence). The CDR3 DNA follows: TGCAGTGCTAGAGCCGATACGAACACTGAAGCTTTCTTT. Protein: CSARADTNTEAFF.

This clonotype was observed once. This chain links TRBV15 with TRBJ2-7; D remains unclear. V was clipped by 0 bases and J by 2 bases, with 8 bases between them. The CDR3 has 14 residues. Germline CDR1 LNHNV, CDR2 YYDKDF (reference sequence). CDR3 DNA: TGTGCCACCAGCAGAGATACAGTTACCTACGAGCAGTACTTC. Translated, it gives CATSRDTVTYEQYF.